The next 24 T cell receptor beta chains were all read from a single sample in a study of blood T cell repertoires in COVID-19. Measured with immunoSEQ multiplex PCR; TCRdb has only the in-frame clones, and not every one. The data hold 20,000 to 30,000 clones, with 85% to 90% observed a single time. The material sequenced was peripheral blood. The source is a human donor in a cohort sampled during active COVID-19.

This rearrangement joins TRBV27 to TRBJ2-7; weak D call: TRBD1 (7 bases). The CDR3 spans 15 residues. Trimming cost V 3 bases and J 5 bases, with 17 bases left between them. Germline lookup yields CDR1 MNHEY and CDR2 SMNVEV (reference sequence). In DNA, the CDR3 is TGTGCCAGCAGTTTGTCCTGGAGGGACAGCGACGAGCAGTACTTC. Protein sequence: CASSLSWRDSDEQYF.

J is TRBJ2-1 and V is TRBV5-1; 10 positions match TRBD2. Germline lookup yields CDR1 SGHRS and CDR2 YFSETQ. V lost 4 bases, J lost 7 bases, and 14 bases stayed unmatched. This CDR3 region has 17 residues. CDR3 region: CASSGGSSGGAMNEQFF. CDR3 nucleotides: TGCGCCAGCAGCGGAGGATCAAGCGGGGGGGCTATGAATGAGCAGTTCTTC.

This chain links TRBV6-4 with TRBJ2-1; 7 nucleotides match TRBD2. CDR1 MRHNA and CDR2 SNTAGT come from the germline V gene. The trim removed 2 bases at V and 3 bases at J, leaving 4 bases unmatched. The CDR3 has 15 amino acids. In nucleotides, the CDR3 is TGTGCCAGCAGTGACCAGGGAGGGAACTACAATGAGCAGTTCTTC. It is translated as CASSDQGGNYNEQFF.

Relative to its sample, this clone is medium-sized. The genes are TRBV5-4 and TRBJ2-3, with a tentative D call TRBD2 (6 bases). CDR1 SGHNT and CDR2 YYREEE come from the germline V gene (reference sequence). V was clipped by 0 bases and J by 6 bases, with 14 bases between them. The CDR3 spans 15 residues. In DNA form, the CDR3 reads TGTGCCAGCAGCTTGGCCGGGACTCAGACGGATACGCAGTATTTT. This gives the protein CASSLAGTQTDTQYF. Based on the CDR3 plus reference TRBV5-4 and TRBJ2-3, the full variable domain is ETGVTQSPTHLIKTRGQQVTLRCSSQSGHNTVSWYQQALGQGPQFIFQYYREEENGRGNFPPRFSGLQFPNYSSELNVNALELDDSALYLCASSLAGTQTDTQYFGPGTRLTVL.

Only one count was recorded for this clone. The chain links TRBV5-5 to TRBJ1-5; D not certain. Germline assignment: CDR1 SGHKS and CDR2 YYEKEE (reference sequence). The CDR3 consists of 14 residues. The germline V and J ends were trimmed by 0 bases and 3 bases, with 7 bases remaining between them. CDR3: CASSLDRNNQPQHF. The CDR3 DNA reads as TGTGCCAGCAGCTTGGACAGAAACAATCAGCCCCAGCATTTT.

This clone was detected only once. This chain connects TRBV6-1 to TRBJ2-7, with D perhaps matching TRBD1 (6 bases). V lost 2 bases, J lost 7 bases, and 27 bases lay in between. The CDR3 runs to 18 residues. The germline gives CDR1 MNHNS, CDR2 SASEGT. CDR3 in amino acids: CASSESRPRDTEFIEQYF. The CDR3 DNA reads as TGTGCCAGCAGTGAAAGTCGCCCCCGGGACACTGAATTTATTGAGCAGTACTTC.

V is TRBV5-4 and J is TRBJ2-2; maybe TRBD1 (5 bases). Trimming pared 7 bases from V and 0 bases from J, leaving 10 bases between. The CDR3 spans 14 residues. Germline V gene data show CDR1 as SGHNT and CDR2 as YYREEE (reference sequence). In nucleotides, the CDR3 is TGTGCCAGCGGGGCAGAGACGAACACCGGGGAGCTGTTTTTT. Protein sequence: CASGAETNTGELFF.

The chain couples TRBV5-1 to TRBJ1-1; 12 bases fit TRBD1. After removal of 8 bases from V and 1 base from J, the junction contained 3 bases not matched to a gene. The length of the CDR3 is 14 residues. From germline, CDR1 is SGHRS and CDR2 YFSETQ. The CDR3 DNA is TGCGCCAGTAAGGGACAGGGGGCGAACACTGAAGCTTTCTTT. Protein sequence: CASKGQGANTEAFF.

The chain employs TRBV5-1 and TRBJ1-2; D is ambiguous. Trimming took off 0 bases at V and 5 bases at J, with 8 bases between the two ends. Germline V lookup: CDR1 SGHRS, CDR2 YFSETQ. This CDR3 contains 13 residues. CDR3 loop: CASSLEGEYGYTF. CDR3 DNA: TGCGCCAGCAGCTTGGAGGGAGAGTATGGCTACACCTTC.

V gene TRBV18 combines with J gene TRBJ2-5; 9 bases match TRBD2. CDR3 length: 14 residues. Germline CDR1 is KGHSH and CDR2 is LQKENI. The V and J ends lost 6 bases and 5 bases, in that order; junction bases with no gene match: 7. CDR3 bases: TGTGCCAGCTCGTTAGCGGGGGCGCAGGAGACCCAGTACTTC. Residues: CASSLAGAQETQYF.

The chain uses TRBV4-2 and TRBJ2-5, with 9 bases that match TRBD2. This CDR3 comprises 18 residues. CDR1 is LGHNA, CDR2 YNFKEQ, per germline. J lost 2 bases, V lost 1 base, and 11 bases had no gene match. Written as DNA, the CDR3 is TGTGCCAGCAGCCAAGGGAGCGGGGGGCGTAATGAACAAGAGACCCAGTACTTC. It yields the protein CASSQGSGGRNEQETQYF.

The chain is built from TRBV7-2 and TRBJ1-6; D is unresolved. CDR1 and CDR2 from the germline V gene are SGHTA and FQGNSA. The CDR3 sequence is 16 residues long. Between the trimmed V and J ends, which lost 1 base and 10 bases, there was a span of 17 bases. CDR3 sequence (DNA): TGTGCCAGCAGCTTAGGGGCCCTGCCTCGGTGGTCACCCCTCCACTTT. Encoded protein: CASSLGALPRWSPLHF.

The rearrangement links TRBV5-4 to TRBJ2-1; D not resolved. Trimming took off 4 bases at V and 5 bases at J, with 16 bases between the two ends. This CDR3 has 15 amino acids. The germline CDR1 and CDR2 sequences are SGHNT and YYREEE (reference sequence). In DNA form, the CDR3 reads TGTGCCAGCAGCCCCGTTCGGAGCAGTAACAATGAGCAGTTCTTC. It is translated as CASSPVRSSNNEQFF.

The rearrangement joins TRBV18 to TRBJ1-1; D may be TRBD1 (5 bases). This CDR3 comprises 13 residues. Germline V gene lookup returns CDR1 KGHSH and CDR2 LQKENI. V shed 1 base and J shed 3 bases, with 6 bases lying between them. The CDR3 here is CASSPRGDTEAFF. As DNA, the CDR3 is TGTGCCAGCTCACCACGGGGGGACACTGAAGCTTTCTTT.

The chain uses TRBV20-1 and TRBJ2-1; TRBD2 matches at 11 bases. CDR1 DFQATT and CDR2 SNEGSKA come from the germline V gene (reference sequence). This CDR3 has 16 residues. J was trimmed by 7 bases and V by 3 bases; bases with no gene match: 11. CDR3 residues: CSASQPSGRRYNEQFF. CDR3 nucleotide sequence: TGCAGTGCTAGTCAGCCTAGCGGGAGGAGGTATAATGAGCAGTTCTTC.

The chain joins TRBV19 to TRBJ1-1, with D possibly being TRBD1 (5 bases). Germline V gives CDR1 LNHDA, CDR2 SQIVND (reference sequence). The ends were cut back, 4 bases at V and 1 base at J, with 7 bases in the middle. This CDR3 has 13 amino acids. CDR3: CASSRQRNTEAFF. Here the CDR3 DNA reads TGTGCCAGTAGTAGACAGCGGAACACTGAAGCTTTCTTT.

The gene calls are TRBV13 and TRBJ1-6, with TRBD1 matching 8 bases. The germline CDR1 and CDR2 sequences are PRHDT and FYEKMQ (reference sequence). The CDR3 sequence is 14 residues long. V lost 7 bases to trimming and J lost 10 bases; unmatched junction nucleotides: 9. In DNA, the CDR3 is TGTGCCAGCACTATCACAGGGGGAGGCTCACCCCTCCACTTT. Protein sequence: CASTITGGGSPLHF.

This sequence joins TRBV5-4 and TRBJ2-1, with 9 bases matching TRBD2. CDR1 is SGHNT and CDR2 is YYREEE in the germline V gene (reference sequence). V lost 5 bases to trimming and J lost 0 bases; unmatched junction nucleotides: 6. The CDR3 runs 16 residues. The DNA of the CDR3 is TGTGCCAGCAGACTTAGCGGGAGCCTCTCCTACAATGAGCAGTTCTTC. Translated: CASRLSGSLSYNEQFF.

The chain carries TRBV6-5 and TRBJ2-7; D is possibly TRBD1 (6 bases). V lost 3 bases and J lost 5, with 20 bases in between. Germline V gives CDR1 MNHEY, CDR2 SVGAGI. CDR3 size: 16 residues. In nucleotides, the CDR3 is TGTGCCAGCAGTTATAGGTCCTATAGGGGGTTGGACGAGCAGTACTTC. Encoded protein: CASSYRSYRGLDEQYF.

This rearrangement joins TRBV5-1 to TRBJ2-1; 8 bases are shared with TRBD2. V lost 5 bases, J lost 5 bases, and 3 bases stayed unmatched. Germline V gene sequence: CDR1 SGHRS, CDR2 YFSETQ. The CDR3 length is 13 residues. CDR3 nucleotide sequence: TGCGCCAGCAGACTAGCGGAGAACAATGAGCAGTTCTTC. This gives the protein CASRLAENNEQFF.

The chain uses TRBV7-2 and TRBJ1-5; D is possibly TRBD1 (5 bases). V was pared by 4 bases and J by 7 bases, with 11 bases between. CDR1 and CDR2 from the germline V gene are SGHTA and FQGNSA. The CDR3 loop spans 13 amino acids. The CDR3 loop is CASSSHGGQPQHF. The CDR3 nucleotides are TGTGCCAGCAGCTCACATGGGGGGCAGCCCCAGCATTTT.

The chain links TRBV29-1 to TRBJ2-7, with unresolved D. The CDR3 is made up of 11 amino acids. The V gene's germline CDR1 is SQVTM and CDR2 ANQGSEA. Trimming left V 7 bases short and J 2 bases short, with 9 bases between. The CDR3, as DNA: TGCAGCGCCTTCGACACCTACGAGCAGTACTTC. This gives the protein CSAFDTYEQYF.

The chain has TRBV5-1 and TRBJ2-2; 7 bases agree with TRBD2. This CDR3 is built from 15 residues. CDR1 is SGHRS, CDR2 YFSETQ, per germline. Trimming cost V 0 bases and J 2 bases; bases outside gene matches: 1. CDR3 in amino acids: CASSLAGGNTGELFF. The CDR3 DNA reads as TGCGCCAGCAGCTTGGCGGGGGGAAACACCGGGGAGCTGTTTTTT.

The rearrangement joins TRBV7-9 to TRBJ2-3, with 12 bases identical to TRBD2. Trimming took 5 bases from V and 0 from J; bases not matched to a gene: 3. CDR3 length: 16 residues. Germline CDR1 is SEHNR and CDR2 is FQNEAQ (reference sequence). As DNA, the CDR3 is TGTGCCAGCAGCCTCGGACTAGCGGGGAGCACAGATACGCAGTATTTT. This sequence encodes CASSLGLAGSTDTQYF.